Sequencing of this TCR beta chain was carried out in a study of cytomegalovirus exposure and HLA in healthy donors. PCR amplification relied on 60 Vbeta primers (plus 13 Jbeta primers). Some clones are missing from TCRdb's copy, which holds only in-frame ones; the method was immunoSEQ multiplex PCR. The data contain 150,000 to 200,000 clones, around 74% of them singletons. Study-wide points: Investigators reported under 200 TCR beta chains as tied to cytomegalovirus. Most observed TCR sequences were rare, whereas some public TCRs were detected in many donors. The authors judged a highly shared variant cluster likely a sequencing artifact. When a later analysis was performed, an Asian-associated ancestry cluster reportedly had fewer N-insertions than the roughly 690-donor mean.

Trimming took 2 bases from V and 8 from J; bases not matched to a gene: 5. CDR1 and CDR2 (germline): MNHEY, SVGAGI. CDR3 length equals 14 residues. As concerns this clone: Antigen specificity is unknown.

J is TRBJ1-2 and V is TRBV6-5; 10 nucleotides match TRBD1. Sequencing was done on a sample of PBMCs. The receptor's source is a male donor in good health and CMV-seronegative. CDR3 sequence: CASSYGTGARGYTF. In DNA form, the CDR3 reads TGTGCCAGCAGTTACGGGACAGGGGCCCGGGGCTACACCTTC.